This TCR beta chain appears in the sequencing data of a study of T cells after yellow fever vaccination (dated by TCRdb to the late 2010s). For the wider study: The SMART-Seq v4 Ultra Low Input RNA kit was used to prepare libraries from fractions with low cell numbers. To follow T-cell clones before and after both primary and booster YFV17D yellow fever vaccination, bulk TCR alpha and beta repertoires underwent longitudinal sequencing. The cohort comprised two healthy male donors, one aged 18 to 30 and one aged 30 to 40 years. Bulk PBMC replicates and cell subsets were isolated from blood drawn at multiple timepoints before and after both primary and secondary immunization. Summary of the overall study and its limitations: Most clones expanded after primary vaccination were re-detected after the booster (almost 97% of CD4 and around nine tenths of CD8), suggesting broad memory maintenance. Because only a couple of donors were included in the study, the extent to which the findings can be generalized is limited. A small share of clonotypes was detected in both CD4 and CD8 compartments, with the overlap likely arising from convergent recombination. Computational filtering was required because FACS-sorted repertoires could contain abundant contaminating clonotypes from the bulk population. The secondary T-cell response was weaker than the primary response but faster, peaking on day 5 instead of day 15.

The sample's treatment or condition label, decoded: live attenuated yellow fever vaccine strain. At each blood-draw timepoint, two biological replicates of bulk PBMCs were collected. PBMCs were isolated from peripheral blood using a standard Ficoll-Paque protocol. RNA was extracted with TriZol from bulk PBMCs, CD4 and CD8 fractions, and dextramer-positive and dextramer-negative fractions. This clonotype was counted at least ten times. There is no known antigen for this receptor. No DNA is shown, since the ends of the CDR3 on it are uncertain; the CDR3 is the one TCRdb lists. TCR cDNA was synthesized by 5'RACE template switching, which introduced a universal primer site and unique molecular identifiers. cDNA synthesis was primed from both the TCR alpha and TCR beta constant segments. Library amplification used two PCR steps, and the second PCR step added sample barcodes and sequencing adapters. Sequencing of the libraries was done on either Illumina HiSeq 2500 (2x100 bp) or NovaSeq (2x150 bp). Per the source publication's procedure: Demultiplexing of reads and collapsing into UMI consensus sequences were performed with MIGEC, and V(D)J alignment was carried out with MiXCR. Using edgeR on replicate PBMC samples, clonotypes were called vaccine-responding if FDR was below 0.01 and the log2 fold change was above 5 up to day 15. Bulk clonotypes were assigned CD4 or CD8 identity according to which sequenced CD4 or CD8 repertoire held them at higher abundance. TCRdb's own reprocessing of the public reads used fastp at Q25 and MiXCR and kept productive beta chains. Rows with one shared CDR3 protein collapse into an entry with the most common genes and DNA. TCRdb's processing, not the study's, gives the V and J calls here. Recorded for this sample are about 330,000 distinct CDR3 sequences; roughly 7.5% of them occurred a single time. The ten largest clones take up around 17% of the sample.

This TCR came from a young man who received the YFV17D yellow fever vaccine. The specimen comprised PBMCs, sampled about 49 days after the first yellow fever vaccination.

The CDR3 region: CSVGVGQGALVFF. The rearranged segments are TRBV29-1 and TRBJ1-1; no DNA check was done on the table's D call, TRBD1. CDR1 and CDR2 (SQVTM, ANQGSEA) derive from the germline V gene. The CDR3, from cysteine to phenylalanine, totals 13 residues.